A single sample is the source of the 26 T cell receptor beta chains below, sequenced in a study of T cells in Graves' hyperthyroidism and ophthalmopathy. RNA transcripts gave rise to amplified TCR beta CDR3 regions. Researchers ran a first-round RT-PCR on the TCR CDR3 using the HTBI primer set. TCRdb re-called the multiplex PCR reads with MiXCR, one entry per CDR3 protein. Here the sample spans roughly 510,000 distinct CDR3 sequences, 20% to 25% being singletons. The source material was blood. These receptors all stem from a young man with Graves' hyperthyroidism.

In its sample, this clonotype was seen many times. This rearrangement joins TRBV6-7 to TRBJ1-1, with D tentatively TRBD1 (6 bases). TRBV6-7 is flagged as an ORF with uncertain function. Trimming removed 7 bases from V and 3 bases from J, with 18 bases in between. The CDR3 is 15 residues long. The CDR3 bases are TGTGCCAGCAAACCAGGGGATTTAGAGGACACTGAAGCTTTCTTT. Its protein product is CASKPGDLEDTEAFF.

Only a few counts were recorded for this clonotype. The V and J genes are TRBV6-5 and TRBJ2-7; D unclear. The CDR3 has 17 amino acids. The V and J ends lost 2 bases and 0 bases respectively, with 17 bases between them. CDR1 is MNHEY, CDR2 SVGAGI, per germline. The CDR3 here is CASSYPCVEVSSYEQYF. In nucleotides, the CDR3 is TGTGCCAGCAGTTACCCCTGTGTAGAGGTCAGCTCCTACGAGCAGTACTTC.

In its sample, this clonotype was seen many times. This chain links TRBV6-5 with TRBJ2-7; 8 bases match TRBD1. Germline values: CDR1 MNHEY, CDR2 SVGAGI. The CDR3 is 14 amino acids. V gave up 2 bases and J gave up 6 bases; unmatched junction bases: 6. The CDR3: CASSYPGTGSEQYF. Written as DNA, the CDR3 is TGTGCCAGCAGTTACCCTGGGACAGGCTCCGAGCAGTACTTC.

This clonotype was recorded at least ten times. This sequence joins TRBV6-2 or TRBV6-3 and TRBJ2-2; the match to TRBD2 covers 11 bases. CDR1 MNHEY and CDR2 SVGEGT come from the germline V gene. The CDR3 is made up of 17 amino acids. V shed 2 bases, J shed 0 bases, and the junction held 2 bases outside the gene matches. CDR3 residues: CASSYTSGGANTGELFF. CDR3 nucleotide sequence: TGTGCCAGCAGTTACACTAGCGGGGGAGCGAACACCGGGGAGCTGTTTTTT.

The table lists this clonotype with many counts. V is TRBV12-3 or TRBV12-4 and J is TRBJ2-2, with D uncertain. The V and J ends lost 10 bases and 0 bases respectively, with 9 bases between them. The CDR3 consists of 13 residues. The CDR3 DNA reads TGTGCCACGGAGACACCGAACACCGGGGAGCTGTTTTTT. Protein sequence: CATETPNTGELFF.

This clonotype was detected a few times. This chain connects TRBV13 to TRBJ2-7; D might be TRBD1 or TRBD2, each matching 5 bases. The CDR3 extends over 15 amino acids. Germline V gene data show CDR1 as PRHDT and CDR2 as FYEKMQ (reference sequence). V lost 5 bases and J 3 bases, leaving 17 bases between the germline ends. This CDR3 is CASSPRRGEFYEQYF. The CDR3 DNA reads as TGTGCCAGCAGCCCCAGGAGAGGGGAGTTCTACGAGCAGTACTTC.

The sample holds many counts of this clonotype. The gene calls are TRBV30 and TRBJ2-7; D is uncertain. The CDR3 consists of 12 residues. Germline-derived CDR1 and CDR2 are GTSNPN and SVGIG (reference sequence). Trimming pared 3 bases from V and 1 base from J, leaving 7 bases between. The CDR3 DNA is TGTGCCTGGAGCGACCGGTCCTACGAGCAGTACTTC. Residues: CAWSDRSYEQYF.

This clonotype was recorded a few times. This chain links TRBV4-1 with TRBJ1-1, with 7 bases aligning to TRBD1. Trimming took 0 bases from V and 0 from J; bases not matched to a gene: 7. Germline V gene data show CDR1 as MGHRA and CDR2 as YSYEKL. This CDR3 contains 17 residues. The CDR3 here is CASSQDRQGGMNTEAFF. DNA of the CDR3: TGCGCCAGCAGCCAAGATAGGCAGGGGGGGATGAACACTGAAGCTTTCTTT.

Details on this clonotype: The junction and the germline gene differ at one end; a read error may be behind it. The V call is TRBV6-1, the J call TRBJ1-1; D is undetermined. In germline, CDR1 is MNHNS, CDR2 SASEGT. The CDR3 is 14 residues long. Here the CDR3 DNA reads TGTGCCAGCAGCGAAGCGGGCAGGTCTTCTGAAGCTTTCTTT. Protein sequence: CASSEAGRSSEAFF.

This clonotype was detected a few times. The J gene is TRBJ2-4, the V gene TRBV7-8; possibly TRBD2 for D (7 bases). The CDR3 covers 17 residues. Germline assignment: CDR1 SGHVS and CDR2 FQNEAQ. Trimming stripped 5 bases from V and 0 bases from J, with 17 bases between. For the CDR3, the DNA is TGTGCCAGCAGCCCCTCGGGGGGCCTTATAGCCAAAAACATTCAGTACTTC. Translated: CASSPSGGLIAKNIQYF. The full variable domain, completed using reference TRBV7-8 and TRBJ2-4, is GAGVSQSPRYKVAKRGQDVALRCDPISGHVSLFWYQQALGQGPEFLTYFQNEAQLDKSGLPSDRFFAERPEGSVSTLKIQRTQQEDSAVYLCASSPSGGLIAKNIQYFGAGTRLSVL.

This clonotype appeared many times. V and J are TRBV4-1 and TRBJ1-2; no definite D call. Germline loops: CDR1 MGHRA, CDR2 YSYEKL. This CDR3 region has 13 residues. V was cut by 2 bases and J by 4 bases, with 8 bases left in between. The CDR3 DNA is TGCGCCAGCAGCCAATTGCGCAGCTATGGCTACACCTTC. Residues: CASSQLRSYGYTF.

The DNA for the CDR3 is TGTGCCAGCAGCTCATGGGACGGACGGAACACTGAAGCTTTCTTT. Protein sequence: CASSSWDGRNTEAFF. This chain links TRBV5-6 with TRBJ1-1; D might be TRBD1 (5 bases). V was cut by 3 bases and J by 1 base, with 13 bases left in between. The CDR3 length is 15 residues. Germline V lookup: CDR1 SGHDT, CDR2 YYEEEE.

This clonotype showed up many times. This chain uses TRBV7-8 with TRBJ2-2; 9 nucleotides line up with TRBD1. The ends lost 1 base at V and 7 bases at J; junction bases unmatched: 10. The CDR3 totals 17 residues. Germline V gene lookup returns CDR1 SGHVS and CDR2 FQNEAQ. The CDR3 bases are TGTGCCAGCAGCTTAGTCACTCCGGGACAGGGAAGCGGGGAGCTGTTTTTT. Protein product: CASSLVTPGQGSGELFF. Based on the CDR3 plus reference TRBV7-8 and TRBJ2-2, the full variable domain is GAGVSQSPRYKVAKRGQDVALRCDPISGHVSLFWYQQALGQGPEFLTYFQNEAQLDKSGLPSDRFFAERPEGSVSTLKIQRTQQEDSAVYLCASSLVTPGQGSGELFFGEGSRLTVL.

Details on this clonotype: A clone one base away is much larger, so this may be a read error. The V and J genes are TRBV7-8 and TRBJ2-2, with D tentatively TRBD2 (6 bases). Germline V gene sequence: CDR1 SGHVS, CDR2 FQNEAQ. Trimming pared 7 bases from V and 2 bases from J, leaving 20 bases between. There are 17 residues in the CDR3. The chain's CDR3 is CASKFLAGLRNTGELFF. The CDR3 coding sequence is TGTGCCAGCAAATTTCTGGCGGGACTGAGAAACACCGGGGAGCTGTTTTTT.

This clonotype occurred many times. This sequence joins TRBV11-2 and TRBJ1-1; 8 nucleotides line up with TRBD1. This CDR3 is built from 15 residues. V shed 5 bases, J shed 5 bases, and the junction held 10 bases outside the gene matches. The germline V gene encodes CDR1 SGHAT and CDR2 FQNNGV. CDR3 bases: TGTGCCAGCAGCCAGATCAGGGGGCGGGGGACTGAAGCTTTCTTT. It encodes CASSQIRGRGTEAFF.

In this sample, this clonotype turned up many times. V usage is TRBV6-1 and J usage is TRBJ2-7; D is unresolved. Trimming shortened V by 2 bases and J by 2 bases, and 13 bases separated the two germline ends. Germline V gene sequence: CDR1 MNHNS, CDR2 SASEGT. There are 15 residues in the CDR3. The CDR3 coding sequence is TGTGCCAGCAGTGAACCCGGAAGGCTGACCTACGAGCAGTACGTC. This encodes CASSEPGRLTYEQYV.

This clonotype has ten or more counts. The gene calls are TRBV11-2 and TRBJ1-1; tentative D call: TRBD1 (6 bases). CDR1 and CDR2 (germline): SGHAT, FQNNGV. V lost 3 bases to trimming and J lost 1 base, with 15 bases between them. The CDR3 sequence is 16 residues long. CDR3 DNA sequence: TGTGCCAGCAGCTTCCACCCTTGGGGGGCGAACACTGAAGCTTTCTTT. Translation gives CASSFHPWGANTEAFF. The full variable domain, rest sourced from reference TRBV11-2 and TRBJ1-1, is EAGVAQSPRYKIIEKRQSVAFWCNPISGHATLYWYQQILGQGPKLLIQFQNNGVVDDSQLPKDRFSAERLKGVDSTLKIQPAKLEDSAVYLCASSFHPWGANTEAFFGQGTRLTVV.

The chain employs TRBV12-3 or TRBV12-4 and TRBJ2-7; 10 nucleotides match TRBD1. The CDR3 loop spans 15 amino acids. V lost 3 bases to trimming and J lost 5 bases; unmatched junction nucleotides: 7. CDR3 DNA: TGTGCCAGCAGTTTCCGGACAGGGGGAATCCACGAGCAGTACTTC. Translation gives CASSFRTGGIHEQYF.

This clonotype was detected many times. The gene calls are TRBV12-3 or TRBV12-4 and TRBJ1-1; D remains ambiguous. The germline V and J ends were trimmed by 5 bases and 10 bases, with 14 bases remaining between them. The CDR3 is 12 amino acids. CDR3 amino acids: CASSPKNYVAFF. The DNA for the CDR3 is TGTGCCAGCAGTCCCAAAAACTATGTAGCTTTCTTT.

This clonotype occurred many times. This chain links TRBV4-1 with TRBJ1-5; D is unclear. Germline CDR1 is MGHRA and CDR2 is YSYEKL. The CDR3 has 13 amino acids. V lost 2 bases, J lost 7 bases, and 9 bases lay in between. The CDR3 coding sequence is TGCGCCAGCAGCCAATGGGGTGGGCAGCCCCAGCATTTT. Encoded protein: CASSQWGGQPQHF.

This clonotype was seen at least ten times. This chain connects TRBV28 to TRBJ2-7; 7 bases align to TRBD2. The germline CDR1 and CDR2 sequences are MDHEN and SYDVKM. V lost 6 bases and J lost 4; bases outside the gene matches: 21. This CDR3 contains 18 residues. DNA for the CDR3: TGTGCCAGCAGCAAACCTTCGACGACTAGCTGGTTAGTTTACGAGCAGTACTTC. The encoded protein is CASSKPSTTSWLVYEQYF.

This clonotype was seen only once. CDR3 residues: CASRKGDMMNTEAFF. Here the CDR3 DNA reads TGTGCCAGTAGAAAGGGGGACATGATGAACACTGAAGCTTTCTTT. The chain carries TRBV19 and TRBJ1-1, with D possibly TRBD1 on 6 matching bases. The CDR3 covers 15 residues. The V end was cut by 6 bases, the J end by 0 bases, with 14 bases between. CDR1 is LNHDA, CDR2 SQIVND, per germline (reference sequence).

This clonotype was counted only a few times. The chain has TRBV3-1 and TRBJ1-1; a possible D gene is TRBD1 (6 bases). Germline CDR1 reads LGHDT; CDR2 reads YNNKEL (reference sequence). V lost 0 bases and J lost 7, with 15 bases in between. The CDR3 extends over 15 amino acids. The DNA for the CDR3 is TGTGCCAGCAGCCAAGAACTTGTCAGGGGAGGTGAAGCTTTCTTT. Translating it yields CASSQELVRGGEAFF.

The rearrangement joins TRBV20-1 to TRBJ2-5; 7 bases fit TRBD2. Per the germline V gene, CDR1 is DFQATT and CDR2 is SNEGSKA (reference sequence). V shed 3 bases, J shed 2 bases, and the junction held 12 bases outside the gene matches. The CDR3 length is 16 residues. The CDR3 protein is CSARPWDQAGQETQYF. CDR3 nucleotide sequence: TGCAGTGCTAGGCCCTGGGATCAAGCGGGGCAAGAGACCCAGTACTTC.

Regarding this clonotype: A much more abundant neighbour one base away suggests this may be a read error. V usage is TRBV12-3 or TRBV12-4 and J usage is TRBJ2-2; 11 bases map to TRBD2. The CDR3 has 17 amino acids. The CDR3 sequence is CASSSPGSGGAAGELCF. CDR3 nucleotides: TGTGCCAGCAGTTCGCCCGGTAGCGGGGGGGCTGCCGGGGAGCTGTGTTTT.

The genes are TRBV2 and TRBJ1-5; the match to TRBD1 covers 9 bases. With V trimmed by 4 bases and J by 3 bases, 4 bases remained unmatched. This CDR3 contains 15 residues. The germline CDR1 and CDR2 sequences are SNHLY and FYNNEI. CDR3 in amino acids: CASSAGTGINQPQHF. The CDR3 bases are TGTGCCAGCAGTGCCGGGACAGGGATCAATCAGCCCCAGCATTTT.